This T cell receptor (beta chain) was captured by sequencing in a study of siplizumab effects on memory and regulatory T cells. Profiled with immunoSEQ multiplex PCR; TCRdb holds only in-frame clones, not every one. Of fewer than 45,000 clones detected, 80% to 90% appear once; the ten largest clones hold 0.25%. The J segment lost 6 bases and the V segment lost 6 bases, leaving 8 bases of the junction unmatched. This CDR3 is 14 amino acids long. CDR1 is LGHNT and CDR2 is FRNRAP in the germline V gene. This chain joins TRBV12-5 and TRBJ2-7, with TRBD2 matching over 10 bases. This clonotype originated in a human donor in good health. Sequencing used naive CD4+ T cells sorted from blood. CDR3 sequence reads: CASGSLAGTVEQYF. CDR3 coding DNA: TGTGCTAGTGGGTCACTAGCGGGAACTGTCGAGCAGTACTTC.